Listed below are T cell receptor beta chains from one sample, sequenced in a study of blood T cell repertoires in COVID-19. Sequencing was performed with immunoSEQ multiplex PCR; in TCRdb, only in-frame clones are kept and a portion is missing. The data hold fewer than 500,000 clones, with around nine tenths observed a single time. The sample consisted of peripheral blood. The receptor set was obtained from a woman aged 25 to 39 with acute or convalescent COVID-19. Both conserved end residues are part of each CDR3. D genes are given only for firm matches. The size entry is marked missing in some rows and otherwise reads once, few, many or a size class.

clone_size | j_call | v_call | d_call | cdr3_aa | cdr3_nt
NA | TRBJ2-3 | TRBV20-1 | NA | CSASNRLVAATDTQYF | TGCAGTGCTAGTAACCGCCTAGTTGCGGCTACAGATACGCAGTATTTT
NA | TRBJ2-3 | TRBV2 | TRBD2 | CASRWGSGGLPDTQYF | TGTGCCAGCAGGTGGGGTAGCGGGGGGTTACCAGATACGCAGTATTTT
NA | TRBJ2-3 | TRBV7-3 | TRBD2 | CASSLYGGATDTQYF | TGTGCCAGCAGCTTATACGGGGGGGCCACAGATACGCAGTATTTT
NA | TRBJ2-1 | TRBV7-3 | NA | CASSLNYYNEQFF | TGTGCCAGCAGCTTAAACTACTACAATGAGCAGTTCTTC
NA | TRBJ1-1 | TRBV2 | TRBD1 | CASSPWTGMNTEAFF | TGTGCCAGCAGTCCTTGGACAGGAATGAACACTGAAGCTTTCTTT
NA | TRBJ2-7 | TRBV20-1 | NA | CSGGSSYEQYF | TGCAGTGGCGGATCCTCCTACGAGCAGTACTTC
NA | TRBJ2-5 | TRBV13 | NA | CASSQRVASKETQYF | TGTGCCAGCAGCCAGAGGGTAGCGAGTAAAGAGACCCAGTACTTC
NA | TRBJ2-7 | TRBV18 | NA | CASSPVARSEQYF | TGTGCCAGCTCACCCGTAGCGAGGTCCGAGCAGTACTTC
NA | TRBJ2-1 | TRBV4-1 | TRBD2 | CASSRLAGGYNEQFF | TGCGCCAGCAGCAGACTAGCGGGGGGATACAATGAGCAGTTCTTC
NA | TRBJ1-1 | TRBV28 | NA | CASSSPHENTEAFF | TGTGCCAGCAGTTCTCCACACGAGAACACTGAAGCTTTCTTT
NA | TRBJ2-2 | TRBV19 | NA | CASSIRTQNTGELFF | TGTGCCAGTAGTATTAGGACACAGAACACCGGGGAGCTGTTTTTT
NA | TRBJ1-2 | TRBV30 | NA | CAWSPSGDYGYTF | TGTGCCTGGAGTCCATCAGGGGATTATGGCTACACCTTC
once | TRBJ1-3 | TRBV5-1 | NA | CASSLDGQTISGNTIYF | TGCGCCAGCAGCTTGGATGGACAGACGATCTCTGGAAACACCATATATTTT
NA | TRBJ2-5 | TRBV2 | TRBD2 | CASSPWTSGGQQETQYF | TGTGCCAGCAGTCCATGGACTAGCGGGGGTCAACAAGAGACCCAGTACTTC
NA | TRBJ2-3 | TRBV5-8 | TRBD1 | CASSLQWGQKTDTQYF | TGTGCCAGCAGCTTGCAGTGGGGACAGAAAACAGATACGCAGTATTTT
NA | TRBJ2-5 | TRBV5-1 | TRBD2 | CASSLRLAGPGETQYF | TGCGCCAGCAGCTTAAGACTAGCGGGGCCAGGGGAGACCCAGTACTTC
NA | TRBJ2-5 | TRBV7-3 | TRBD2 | CASSTARASGGYQETQYF | TGTGCCAGCAGCACCGCTCGGGCTAGCGGGGGGTACCAAGAGACCCAGTACTTC
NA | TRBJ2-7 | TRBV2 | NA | CASSEDRADYYEQYF | TGTGCCAGCAGTGAAGACAGGGCCGACTACTACGAGCAGTACTTC
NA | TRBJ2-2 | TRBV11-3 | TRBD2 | CASSASGGITGELFF | TGTGCCAGCAGCGCATCCGGGGGGATCACCGGGGAGCTGTTTTTT
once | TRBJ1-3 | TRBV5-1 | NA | CASSQSGGRLSGNTIYF | TGCGCCAGCAGCCAGAGCGGAGGGCGGCTCTCTGGAAACACCATATATTTT
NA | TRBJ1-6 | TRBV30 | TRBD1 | CAWRGDRGHYNSPLHF | TGTGCCTGGAGGGGGGACAGGGGGCATTATAATTCACCCCTCCACTTT
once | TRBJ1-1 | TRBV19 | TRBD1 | CASSIDEGAFPRFF | TGTGCCAGTAGTATTGACGAGGGGGCGTTTCCTCGGTTCTTT
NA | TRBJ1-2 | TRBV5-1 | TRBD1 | CASSFPEIPGQGTYGYTF | TGCGCCAGCAGCTTCCCCGAAATACCGGGACAGGGTACCTATGGCTACACCTTC
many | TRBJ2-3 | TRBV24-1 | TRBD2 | CATSEPTSGGVADTQYF | TGTGCCACCAGTGAGCCCACTAGCGGGGGGGTTGCAGATACGCAGTATTTT
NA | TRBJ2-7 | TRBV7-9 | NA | CASSSGQHEQYF | TGTGCCAGCAGCTCTGGACAGCATGAGCAGTACTTC
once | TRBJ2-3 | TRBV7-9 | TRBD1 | CASSLAGTGADTQYF | TGTGCCAGCAGCTTAGCAGGGACAGGGGCAGATACGCAGTATTTT
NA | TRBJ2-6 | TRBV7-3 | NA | CASSLYSSGANVLTF | TGTGCCAGCAGCTTATACAGCTCTGGGGCCAACGTCCTGACTTTC
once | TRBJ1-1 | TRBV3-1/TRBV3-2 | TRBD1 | CASSQRTGWDTEAFF | TGTGCCAGCAGCCAAAGGACAGGGTGGGACACTGAAGCTTTCTTT
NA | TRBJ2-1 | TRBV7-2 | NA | CASGLNEQFF | TGTGCCAGCGGCCTTAATGAGCAGTTCTTC
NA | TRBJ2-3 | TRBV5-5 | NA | CASSRTGSTDTQYF | TGTGCCAGCAGTCGTACAGGGTCCACAGATACGCAGTATTTT
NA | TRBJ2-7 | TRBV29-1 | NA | CSVSVRSYEQYF | TGCAGCGTGAGTGTAAGGAGTTACGAGCAGTACTTC
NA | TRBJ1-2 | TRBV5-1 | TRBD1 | CASSLNVGTGGGYTF | TGCGCCAGCAGCTTGAATGTTGGGACAGGGGGCGGCTACACCTTC
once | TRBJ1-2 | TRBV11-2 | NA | CASSPDRNYGYTF | TGTGCCAGCAGCCCAGACAGAAACTATGGCTACACCTTC
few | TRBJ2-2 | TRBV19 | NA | CASSILGAANTGELFF | TGTGCCAGTAGTATATTAGGGGCCGCGAACACCGGGGAGCTGTTTTTT